The 32 T cell receptor beta chains below come from one sample, sequenced in a study of T cells in Graves' hyperthyroidism and ophthalmopathy. The source material, RNA transcripts, was used to amplify TCR beta CDR3 regions. HTBI primers drove first-round RT-PCR of the TCR CDR3. MiXCR, run by TCRdb on the multiplex PCR reads, gives a single entry per CDR3 protein. The sample yields roughly 300,000 distinct CDR3 sequences, 20% to 25% seen once. Sequenced sample: blood. The receptors derive from a man aged 35 to 55 with Graves' hyperthyroidism that later progressed to Graves' ophthalmopathy.

This clonotype was seen repeatedly, ten times or more. This chain links TRBV7-6 with TRBJ1-3, with D uncertain. The length of the CDR3 is 15 residues. Germline CDR1 reads SGHVS; CDR2 reads FNYEAQ. Trimming stripped 1 base from V and 9 bases from J, with 16 bases between. The CDR3 loop reads CASSLEPTRVGTIYF. DNA for the CDR3: TGTGCCAGCAGCTTAGAGCCCACCCGGGTAGGCACCATATATTTT.

The table lists this clonotype with many counts. The V gene is TRBV6-1, the J gene TRBJ2-7, with 7 nucleotides matching TRBD2. The CDR3 extends over 16 amino acids. CDR1 is MNHNS, CDR2 SASEGT, per germline. V gave up 7 bases and J gave up 3 bases; unmatched junction bases: 15. The CDR3 DNA sequence: TGTGCCAGCACCTCAAACTCCTACCGGGAGGTCTACGAGCAGTACTTC. Translated, it gives CASTSNSYREVYEQYF.

At least ten counts were recorded for this clonotype. This rearrangement joins TRBV3-1 to TRBJ1-1; D not certain. Germline V gives CDR1 LGHDT, CDR2 YNNKEL (reference sequence). This CDR3 comprises 14 residues. The V gene lost 0 bases and the J gene lost 1 base, with 6 bases spanning the gap. The CDR3 spells CASSQEAANTEAFF. Here the CDR3 DNA reads TGTGCCAGCAGCCAAGAGGCGGCGAACACTGAAGCTTTCTTT.

This clonotype was counted at least ten times. V and J are TRBV30 and TRBJ1-5; D gene unclear. The V end lost 5 bases, the J end lost 6 bases, and 14 bases lay between the germline ends. Germline V gene data show CDR1 as GTSNPN and CDR2 as SVGIG (reference sequence). The CDR3 runs 13 residues. The CDR3 is CAWGRNLGQPQHF. CDR3 nucleotides: TGTGCCTGGGGCCGTAACCTCGGTCAGCCCCAGCATTTT.

This clonotype was seen many times. The gene calls are TRBV20-1 and TRBJ2-7; 8 positions agree with TRBD2. The CDR3 sequence is 14 residues long. V dropped 3 bases and J dropped 2; count of bases not matched to a gene: 6. Germline assignment: CDR1 DFQATT and CDR2 SNEGSKA (reference sequence). Written as DNA, the CDR3 is TGCAGTGCTAGTCCGACTAGCGTCACCTACGAGCAGTACTTC. Amino acid sequence: CSASPTSVTYEQYF.

Regarding this clonotype: A junction boundary mismatches the germline segment, possibly from a read error. Here the CDR3 DNA reads TGTGCCAGCAGCGGGGGTTCGGGAACGCTGTACGAGCAGTGCTTC. It yields the protein CASSGGSGTLYEQCF. This chain joins TRBV12-3 or TRBV12-4 and TRBJ2-7; weak D call: TRBD2 (6 bases). The CDR3 sequence is 15 residues long.

The V call is TRBV7-2, the J call TRBJ2-7; no clear D. V was cut by 1 base and J by 3 bases, with 22 bases left in between. Germline lookup yields CDR1 SGHTA and CDR2 FQGNSA. CDR3 size: 18 residues. CDR3 in amino acids: CASSLGLTSKKQIYEQYF. The CDR3 nucleotides are TGTGCCAGCAGCTTAGGGCTGACCTCAAAAAAACAAATCTACGAGCAGTACTTC.

In this sample, this clonotype turned up many times. This chain connects TRBV2 to TRBJ1-1; D is uncertain. CDR1 is SNHLY, CDR2 FYNNEI, per germline. The length of the CDR3 is 13 residues. The CDR3 is CAIRRSPNTEAFF. For the CDR3, the DNA is TGTGCTATAAGGCGGAGCCCGAACACTGAAGCTTTCTTT.

The sample holds many counts of this clonotype. The gene calls are TRBV4-1 and TRBJ1-2; D not resolved. The germline V gene encodes CDR1 MGHRA and CDR2 YSYEKL. The CDR3 length is 14 residues. With 0 bases removed from V and 8 bases from J, the gap between germline ends came to 13 bases. The CDR3 DNA sequence: TGCGCCAGCAGCCAAGAGGCCGGTTCCCGGGGCTACACCTTC. Its translation is CASSQEAGSRGYTF.

The chain recombines TRBV2 with TRBJ2-4; D is unclear. Germline V gene data show CDR1 as SNHLY and CDR2 as FYNNEI. The V end lost 2 bases, the J end lost 8 bases, and 10 bases lay between the germline ends. The CDR3 spans 13 residues. CDR3 coding DNA: TGTGCCAGCAGTGAACGTTGGGTGGACATTCAGTACTTC. Amino acid sequence: CASSERWVDIQYF.

This clonotype was recorded at least ten times. The chain combines TRBV19 with TRBJ1-5; possible D gene TRBD1, 5 bases. The V gene's germline CDR1 is LNHDA and CDR2 SQIVND (reference sequence). The CDR3 is 15 amino acids. The V end was cut by 3 bases, the J end by 3 bases, with 12 bases between. CDR3 in amino acids: CASSMAGHVNQPQHF. CDR3 sequence (DNA): TGTGCCAGTAGTATGGCGGGGCATGTCAATCAGCCCCAGCATTTT.

V usage is TRBV12-3 or TRBV12-4 and J usage is TRBJ1-2, with D possibly matching TRBD1 (5 bases). The V and J ends lost 4 bases and 4 bases respectively, with 10 bases between them. The CDR3 is 13 residues long. CDR3 coding DNA: TGTGCCAGCAGTTGGGACCTCTTCTATGGCTACACCTTC. Residues: CASSWDLFYGYTF.

Ten or more counts support this clonotype. The chain has TRBV7-8 and TRBJ2-7; D may be TRBD2 (6 bases). CDR3 length: 14 residues. V was cut by 10 bases and J by 3 bases, with 19 bases left in between. Germline CDR1 reads SGHVS; CDR2 reads FQNEAQ. CDR3 bases: TGTGCCACCTCTTTACTAGCTTTTCACTACGAGCAGTACTTC. It specifies CATSLLAFHYEQYF.

The count of this clonotype is one. The chain joins TRBV6-1 to TRBJ2-7; 7 bases agree with TRBD1. CDR3 size: 14 residues. CDR1 is MNHNS and CDR2 is SASEGT in the germline V gene. V trimming: 8 bases; J trimming: 1 base; junction bases outside the gene matches: 8. The CDR3 bases are TGTGCCAGCGGCGAAGGGACAGCGTCCTACGAGCAGTACTTC. Protein sequence: CASGEGTASYEQYF.

This clonotype was picked up many times. CDR3 amino acids: CATQRGGFSGNTIYF. The CDR3, as DNA: TGTGCCACACAAAGAGGGGGGTTCTCTGGAAACACCATATATTTT. V gene TRBV10-3 combines with J gene TRBJ1-3; D may be TRBD1 (6 bases). CDR1 is ENHRY and CDR2 is SYGVKD in the germline V gene. V was clipped by 10 bases and J by 0 bases, with 16 bases between them. The CDR3 consists of 15 residues.

V and J are TRBV7-2 and TRBJ2-7; D is unclear. Germline V lookup: CDR1 SGHTA, CDR2 FQGNSA. This CDR3 is 15 amino acids long. Trimming shortened V by 10 bases and J by 2 bases, and 21 bases separated the two germline ends. DNA of the CDR3: TGTGCCACGGAAAGAGGAGATCACCTGGCCTACGAGCAGTACTTC. Protein sequence: CATERGDHLAYEQYF.

This chain connects TRBV12-3 or TRBV12-4 to TRBJ2-6, with unresolved D. The V and J ends lost 4 bases and 2 bases respectively, with 9 bases between them. CDR3 length equals 15 residues. Written as DNA, the CDR3 is TGTGCCAGCAGTTATTCGGAAGCTGGGGCCAACGTCCTGACTTTC. As protein: CASSYSEAGANVLTF.

This clonotype was detected once. The gene calls are TRBV10-3 and TRBJ2-5, with D uncertain. V was trimmed by 5 bases and J by 4 bases, leaving 11 bases between them. Looked up from germline, CDR1 is ENHRY and CDR2 is SYGVKD. The CDR3 is made up of 13 amino acids. The CDR3 loop is CAISTRFSETQYF. In DNA form, the CDR3 reads TGTGCCATCAGTACCAGATTCTCAGAGACCCAGTACTTC.

The chain has TRBV28 and TRBJ1-2; D is undetermined. The CDR3 loop spans 10 amino acids. Germline V gene lookup returns CDR1 MDHEN and CDR2 SYDVKM. The V and J ends lost 5 bases and 8 bases respectively, with 6 bases between them. CDR3 region: CASSRLGYTF. In DNA form, the CDR3 reads TGTGCCAGCAGTCGTTTGGGCTACACCTTC.

The chain combines TRBV6-2 or TRBV6-3 with TRBJ2-5; the match to TRBD1 covers 8 bases. This CDR3 contains 15 residues. Germline loops: CDR1 MNHEY, CDR2 SVGEGT. V shed 3 bases and J 1 base; nucleotides not matched to a gene: 4. CDR3 DNA sequence: TGTGCCAGCAGTTATCAGGGGGCCCTCCAAGAGACCCAGTACTTC. It translates to CASSYQGALQETQYF.

This clonotype was observed many times. This rearrangement joins TRBV24-1 to TRBJ1-1; D is unresolved. The length of the CDR3 is 13 residues. Germline V CDR1 and CDR2: KGHDR, SFDVKD. The V end lost 6 bases, the J end lost 4 bases, and 11 bases lay between the germline ends. The DNA for the CDR3 is TGTGCCACCAGTTCTTCCCAAGGCACTGAAGCTTTCTTT. Its protein is CATSSSQGTEAFF.

This clonotype occurred a few times. CDR3 sequence reads: CATGGASYEQYF. In DNA, the CDR3 is TGTGCCACCGGGGGCGCTTCCTACGAGCAGTACTTC. V gene TRBV19 combines with J gene TRBJ2-7; TRBD1 or TRBD2 may be the D gene (6 bases each). Trimming removed 10 bases at V and 1 base at J, with 11 bases between. The CDR3 loop spans 12 amino acids. Germline CDR1 reads LNHDA; CDR2 reads SQIVND (reference sequence).

This clonotype has only one observation. The rearrangement links TRBV25-1 to TRBJ1-1, with 8 bases fitting TRBD1. The V gene's germline CDR1 is MGHDK and CDR2 SYGVNS. Losses at the gene ends were 6 bases for V and 10 bases for J; bases not matched to a gene: 4. CDR3 length: 11 residues. Written as DNA, the CDR3 is TGTGCCAGCAGGCGACAGGGGCCAGCTTTCTTT. Its protein product is CASRRQGPAFF.

This chain links TRBV5-1 with TRBJ2-2; unclear D gene. V was cut by 2 bases and J by 1 base, with 6 bases left in between. CDR1 SGHRS and CDR2 YFSETQ come from the germline V gene. CDR3 size: 14 residues. CDR3 sequence: CASSFTVNTGELFF. CDR3 coding DNA: TGCGCCAGCAGCTTCACGGTGAACACCGGGGAGCTGTTTTTT.

This clonotype showed up many times. The chain carries TRBV28 and TRBJ1-3; D uncertain. Germline V gene sequence: CDR1 MDHEN, CDR2 SYDVKM. The CDR3 runs to 14 residues. The ends were cut back, 6 bases at V and 4 bases at J, with 13 bases in the middle. The CDR3: CASSAAATGNTIYF. DNA of the CDR3: TGTGCCAGCAGCGCCGCTGCAACGGGAAACACCATATATTTT. The full variable domain, in which reference TRBV28 and TRBJ1-3 provide the parts outside the CDR3, is DVKVTQSSRYLVKRTGEKVFLECVQDMDHENMFWYRQDPGLGLRLIYFSYDVKMKEKGDIPEGYSVSREKKERFSLILESASTNQTSMYLCASSAAATGNTIYFGEGSWLTVV.

This clonotype has at least ten counts. The chain carries TRBV5-1 and TRBJ2-7; tentatively, D is TRBD1 (7 bases). The germline V gene encodes CDR1 SGHRS and CDR2 YFSETQ. V shed 4 bases and J shed 2 bases, with 16 bases lying between them. This CDR3 has 15 residues. The DNA for the CDR3 is TGCGCCAGCAGCAGGGCGGGGACAGTACCCTACGAGCAGTACTTC. It translates to CASSRAGTVPYEQYF.

This clonotype showed up many times. This chain connects TRBV13 to TRBJ1-3, with D hard to call. The CDR3 loop spans 15 amino acids. V dropped 4 bases and J dropped 0 bases, with 10 bases sitting between them. The germline V gene encodes CDR1 PRHDT and CDR2 FYEKMQ (reference sequence). The CDR3 loop is CASSSDANSGNTIYF. In nucleotides, the CDR3 is TGTGCCAGCAGCTCGGACGCGAACTCTGGAAACACCATATATTTT.

This clonotype has ten or more counts. A much larger clone differs from this one at a single base, so this may be a read error. The chain has TRBV28 and TRBJ1-2; D gene uncertain. This CDR3 contains 11 residues. From germline, CDR1 is MDHEN and CDR2 SYDVKM. V lost 2 bases and J lost 6, with 4 bases in between. The CDR3 is CASSLRDGYTF. The CDR3 bases are TGTGCCAGCAGTTTAAGGGATGGCTACACCTTC.

This clonotype was observed at least ten times. The chain combines TRBV2 with TRBJ2-5; maybe TRBD1 (5 bases). The CDR3 has 15 amino acids. The V end was cut by 3 bases, the J end by 4 bases, with 15 bases between. The germline V gene encodes CDR1 SNHLY and CDR2 FYNNEI. In DNA form, the CDR3 reads TGTGCCAGCAGTGAGGTTCAAGGGGTGCGAGAGACCCAGTACTTC. This encodes CASSEVQGVRETQYF. The full variable domain, completed using reference TRBV2 and TRBJ2-5, is EPEVTQTPSHQVTQMGQEVILRCVPISNHLYFYWYRQILGQKVEFLVSFYNNEISEKSEIFDDQFSVERPDGSNFTLKIRSTKLEDSAMYFCASSEVQGVRETQYFGPGTRLLVL.

This clonotype was found many times. The chain carries TRBV6-2 or TRBV6-3 and TRBJ2-5, with D unresolved. V was clipped by 2 bases and J by 1 base, with 8 bases between them. The CDR3 spans 14 residues. Germline V gives CDR1 MNHEY, CDR2 SVGEGT. The CDR3 reads CASSYGPSQETQYF. CDR3 DNA sequence: TGTGCCAGCAGTTACGGGCCTAGCCAAGAGACCCAGTACTTC.

This clonotype was seen many times. The chain recombines TRBV5-1 with TRBJ2-5; weak D call: TRBD2 (7 bases). The germline V gene has CDR1 SGHRS and CDR2 YFSETQ. CDR3 length: 14 amino acids. The V end lost 5 bases, the J end lost 1 base, and 12 bases lay between the germline ends. CDR3 region: CASRIGGRQETQYF. The CDR3 coding sequence is TGCGCCAGCAGAATCGGGGGGCGCCAAGAGACCCAGTACTTC.

The J gene is TRBJ1-1, the V gene TRBV11-2, with 10 bases fitting TRBD1. V was pared by 1 base and J by 11 bases, with 4 bases of the junction left unmatched. CDR1 is SGHAT and CDR2 is FQNNGV in the germline V gene. The length of the CDR3 is 13 residues. CDR3 coding DNA: TGTGCCAGCAGCTTAGGGGACAGGGGTTGGGCTTTCTTT. This sequence encodes CASSLGDRGWAFF.